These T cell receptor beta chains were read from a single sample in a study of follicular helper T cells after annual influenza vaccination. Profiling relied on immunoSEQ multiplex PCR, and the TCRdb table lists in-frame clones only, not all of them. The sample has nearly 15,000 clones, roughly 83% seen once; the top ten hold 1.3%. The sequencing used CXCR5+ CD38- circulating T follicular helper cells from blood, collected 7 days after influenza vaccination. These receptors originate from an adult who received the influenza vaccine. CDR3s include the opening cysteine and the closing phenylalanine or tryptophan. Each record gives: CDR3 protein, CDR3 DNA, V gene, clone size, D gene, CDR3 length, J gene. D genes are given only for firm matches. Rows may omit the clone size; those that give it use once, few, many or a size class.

CDR3aa: CASSLGGGQRDTQYF
CDR3nt: TGTGCCAGCAGCTTGGGGGGAGGGCAGCGGGATACGCAGTATTTT
v_gene: TRBV5-4
abundance: -
d_gene: TRBD2
len: 15
j_gene: TRBJ2-3

CDR3aa: CASSQAEGASTDTQYF
CDR3nt: TGCGCCAGCAGCCAAGCCGAGGGGGCGAGCACAGATACGCAGTATTTT
v_gene: TRBV4-1
abundance: -
d_gene: TRBD1
len: 16
j_gene: TRBJ2-3

CDR3aa: CAARGQEPNEKLFF
CDR3nt: TGTGCCGCCAGGGGACAGGAACCTAATGAAAAACTGTTTTTT
v_gene: TRBV10-3
abundance: few
d_gene: TRBD1
len: 14
j_gene: TRBJ1-4

CDR3aa: CASSPGVWDGETQYF
CDR3nt: TGTGCCAGCTCACCGGGAGTTTGGGATGGAGAGACCCAGTACTTC
v_gene: TRBV18
abundance: -
d_gene: -
len: 15
j_gene: TRBJ2-5

CDR3aa: CASSFTGTGSDEQYF
CDR3nt: TGCGCCAGCAGCTTTACCGGGACAGGGTCAGACGAGCAGTACTTC
v_gene: TRBV5-1
abundance: -
d_gene: TRBD1
len: 15
j_gene: TRBJ2-7

CDR3aa: CASIRTQNYGYTF
CDR3nt: TGTGCCAGCATCCGGACACAAAACTATGGCTACACCTTC
v_gene: TRBV2
abundance: -
d_gene: -
len: 13
j_gene: TRBJ1-2

CDR3aa: CASRDRGRSGNTIYF
CDR3nt: TGTGCCAGCAGGGACAGGGGGCGGTCTGGAAACACCATATATTTT
v_gene: TRBV2
abundance: -
d_gene: TRBD1
len: 15
j_gene: TRBJ1-3

CDR3aa: CSVWTGVRYEQYF
CDR3nt: TGCAGCGTTTGGACAGGGGTTCGCTACGAGCAGTACTTC
v_gene: TRBV29-1
abundance: -
d_gene: TRBD1
len: 13
j_gene: TRBJ2-7

CDR3aa: CAWSTGAWNSPLHF
CDR3nt: TGTGCCTGGAGTACAGGGGCTTGGAATTCACCCCTCCACTTT
v_gene: TRBV30
abundance: -
d_gene: TRBD1
len: 14
j_gene: TRBJ1-6

CDR3aa: CASNPGGAGHYEQYF
CDR3nt: TGTGCCAGCAACCCGGGGGGGGCGGGGCATTACGAGCAGTACTTC
v_gene: TRBV6-5
abundance: -
d_gene: TRBD2
len: 15
j_gene: TRBJ2-7

CDR3aa: CAWSTNRGGYTF
CDR3nt: TGTGCCTGGAGTACCAACAGGGGTGGCTACACCTTC
v_gene: TRBV30
abundance: -
d_gene: TRBD1
len: 12
j_gene: TRBJ1-2

CDR3aa: CASSLEGGNQPQHF
CDR3nt: TGTGCCAGCAGTTTAGAGGGAGGCAATCAGCCCCAGCATTTT
v_gene: TRBV27
abundance: once
d_gene: -
len: 14
j_gene: TRBJ1-5

CDR3aa: CASSLMGANYGYTF
CDR3nt: TGTGCCAGCAGCTTAATGGGGGCCAACTATGGCTACACCTTC
v_gene: TRBV7-8
abundance: -
d_gene: -
len: 14
j_gene: TRBJ1-2

CDR3aa: CASSLAPRGGRDTEAFF
CDR3nt: TGTGCCAGCAGTTTGGCCCCCAGAGGTGGCAGGGACACTGAAGCTTTCTTT
v_gene: TRBV28
abundance: -
d_gene: -
len: 17
j_gene: TRBJ1-1

CDR3aa: CASTARRETGELFF
CDR3nt: TGTGCCAGTACCGCAAGGAGGGAAACCGGGGAGCTGTTTTTT
v_gene: TRBV19
abundance: -
d_gene: -
len: 14
j_gene: TRBJ2-2

CDR3aa: CASSSRTATDTQYF
CDR3nt: TGTGCCAGCAGTTCTCGGACAGCCACAGATACGCAGTATTTT
v_gene: TRBV6-5
abundance: -
d_gene: -
len: 14
j_gene: TRBJ2-3

CDR3aa: CASSSGTPNQPQHF
CDR3nt: TGTGCCAGCAGCTCCGGGACACCGAATCAGCCCCAGCATTTT
v_gene: TRBV7-8
abundance: -
d_gene: -
len: 14
j_gene: TRBJ1-5

CDR3aa: CAWTSADYNEQFF
CDR3nt: TGTGCCTGGACTAGCGCGGACTACAATGAGCAGTTCTTC
v_gene: TRBV30
abundance: -
d_gene: -
len: 13
j_gene: TRBJ2-1

CDR3aa: CASRQGGTGELFF
CDR3nt: TGTGCCAGCCGACAGGGCGGCACCGGGGAGCTGTTTTTT
v_gene: TRBV28
abundance: -
d_gene: TRBD1
len: 13
j_gene: TRBJ2-2

CDR3aa: CASSPPARGSYNEQFF
CDR3nt: TGCGCCAGCAGCCCACCAGCCCGGGGATCATACAATGAGCAGTTCTTC
v_gene: TRBV5-1
abundance: -
d_gene: -
len: 16
j_gene: TRBJ2-1

CDR3aa: CATEGREGYGYTF
CDR3nt: TGTGCCACCGAAGGCAGGGAAGGCTATGGCTACACCTTC
v_gene: TRBV15
abundance: -
d_gene: -
len: 13
j_gene: TRBJ1-2

CDR3aa: CASSFLTGSNSPLHF
CDR3nt: TGCGCCAGCAGCTTTTTAACAGGGAGTAATTCACCCCTCCACTTT
v_gene: TRBV5-1
abundance: -
d_gene: -
len: 15
j_gene: TRBJ1-6

CDR3aa: CASSIGGYEETQYF
CDR3nt: TGTGCCAGTAGTATAGGAGGCTATGAGGAGACCCAGTACTTC
v_gene: TRBV19
abundance: -
d_gene: -
len: 14
j_gene: TRBJ2-5

CDR3aa: CASSTRTGLNTEAFF
CDR3nt: TGTGCCAGCAGCACTCGGACAGGGCTGAACACTGAAGCTTTCTTT
v_gene: TRBV7-2
abundance: once
d_gene: TRBD1
len: 15
j_gene: TRBJ1-1

CDR3aa: CASSFTNTGELFF
CDR3nt: TGTGCCAGCAGTTTTACGAACACCGGGGAGCTGTTTTTT
v_gene: TRBV28
abundance: -
d_gene: -
len: 13
j_gene: TRBJ2-2

CDR3aa: CASSDGRFYNEQFF
CDR3nt: TGTGCCAGCAGTGATGGCAGGTTCTACAATGAGCAGTTCTTC
v_gene: TRBV2
abundance: -
d_gene: -
len: 14
j_gene: TRBJ2-1

CDR3aa: CASSTRLAGSPPFF
CDR3nt: TGTGCCAGCAGCACCCGACTAGCGGGGTCCCCTCCGTTCTTC
v_gene: TRBV7-2
abundance: -
d_gene: TRBD2
len: 14
j_gene: TRBJ2-1

CDR3aa: CASSRDRGNSPLHF
CDR3nt: TGTGCCAGCAGTCGCGACAGGGGTAATTCACCCCTCCACTTT
v_gene: TRBV25-1
abundance: -
d_gene: TRBD1
len: 14
j_gene: TRBJ1-6

CDR3aa: CASSELAGESEQYF
CDR3nt: TGTGCCAGCAGCGAACTAGCGGGGGAGAGCGAGCAGTACTTC
v_gene: TRBV7-6
abundance: once
d_gene: TRBD2
len: 14
j_gene: TRBJ2-7

CDR3aa: CASLSIGALSYNEQFF
CDR3nt: TGTGCCAGCTTATCCATAGGGGCTCTCTCCTACAATGAGCAGTTCTTC
v_gene: TRBV5-4
abundance: -
d_gene: -
len: 16
j_gene: TRBJ2-1

CDR3aa: CASMGQVEKLFF
CDR3nt: TGTGCCAGCATGGGGCAGGTTGAAAAACTGTTTTTT
v_gene: TRBV28
abundance: -
d_gene: -
len: 12
j_gene: TRBJ1-4

CDR3aa: CASSIGQQETQYF
CDR3nt: TGTGCCAGTAGTATTGGACAGCAAGAGACCCAGTACTTC
v_gene: TRBV19
abundance: -
d_gene: -
len: 13
j_gene: TRBJ2-5

CDR3aa: CASSQYWDRLYGYTF
CDR3nt: TGTGCCAGCAGTCAATACTGGGACAGACTGTATGGCTACACCTTC
v_gene: TRBV6-1
abundance: -
d_gene: TRBD1
len: 15
j_gene: TRBJ1-2

CDR3aa: CASSLASGTYEQYF
CDR3nt: TGTGCCAGCAGCTTAGCTAGCGGGACCTACGAGCAGTACTTC
v_gene: TRBV7-6
abundance: once
d_gene: TRBD2
len: 14
j_gene: TRBJ2-7

CDR3aa: CASSPWASPPLEQYF
CDR3nt: TGTGCCAGCAGTCCTTGGGCCTCACCCCCCCTCGAGCAGTACTTC
v_gene: TRBV27
abundance: -
d_gene: -
len: 15
j_gene: TRBJ2-7

CDR3aa: CASSRTGAREKLFF
CDR3nt: TGTGCCAGCAGCCGGACAGGGGCACGTGAAAAACTGTTTTTT
v_gene: TRBV6-5
abundance: -
d_gene: TRBD1
len: 14
j_gene: TRBJ1-4

CDR3aa: CSVELGGMRETQYF
CDR3nt: TGCAGCGTTGAACTCGGGGGAATGAGAGAGACCCAGTACTTC
v_gene: TRBV29-1
abundance: -
d_gene: -
len: 14
j_gene: TRBJ2-5

CDR3aa: CASSIRTGNHYEQYF
CDR3nt: TGTGCCAGTAGTATCAGGACAGGGAACCACTACGAGCAGTACTTC
v_gene: TRBV19
abundance: -
d_gene: TRBD1
len: 15
j_gene: TRBJ2-7

CDR3aa: CASSYSTGGRGQYF
CDR3nt: TGTGCCAGCAGTTACTCGACAGGGGGAAGGGGGCAGTACTTC
v_gene: TRBV6-6
abundance: -
d_gene: TRBD1
len: 14
j_gene: TRBJ2-7

CDR3aa: CASSQGNTIYF
CDR3nt: TGTGCCAGCAGTCAAGGAAACACCATATATTTT
v_gene: TRBV6-4
abundance: few
d_gene: -
len: 11
j_gene: TRBJ1-3

CDR3aa: CASSPGTGSNTGELFF
CDR3nt: TGCGCCAGCAGCCCAGGGACAGGCTCGAACACCGGGGAGCTGTTTTTT
v_gene: TRBV5-1
abundance: few
d_gene: TRBD1
len: 16
j_gene: TRBJ2-2

CDR3aa: CASSQGGPEQYF
CDR3nt: TGTGCCAGCAGTCAGGGGGGTCCCGAGCAGTACTTC
v_gene: TRBV13
abundance: -
d_gene: -
len: 12
j_gene: TRBJ2-7

CDR3aa: CASSPKGGISGNTIYF
CDR3nt: TGTGCCAGCTCACCAAAAGGCGGAATCTCTGGAAACACCATATATTTT
v_gene: TRBV18
abundance: -
d_gene: -
len: 16
j_gene: TRBJ1-3

CDR3aa: CASSSPPELTDTQYF
CDR3nt: TGTGCCAGCAGTTCCCCCCCTGAGTTGACAGATACGCAGTATTTT
v_gene: TRBV28
abundance: -
d_gene: -
len: 15
j_gene: TRBJ2-3

CDR3aa: CASSILEGKRSSGDNEQYF
CDR3nt: TGTGCCAGTAGTATCCTGGAGGGGAAAAGGTCTAGCGGAGACAACGAGCAGTACTTC
v_gene: TRBV19
abundance: -
d_gene: TRBD2
len: 19
j_gene: TRBJ2-7

CDR3aa: CASSFGTGGEPQHF
CDR3nt: TGCGCCAGCAGCTTCGGTACGGGGGGCGAGCCCCAGCATTTT
v_gene: TRBV5-1
abundance: -
d_gene: -
len: 14
j_gene: TRBJ1-5

CDR3aa: CASSLGGLLGNTIYF
CDR3nt: TGTGCCAGCAGTTTAGGCGGACTGCTTGGAAACACCATATATTTT
v_gene: TRBV28
abundance: few
d_gene: -
len: 15
j_gene: TRBJ1-3

CDR3aa: CASSLLGGLGNTGELFF
CDR3nt: TGTGCCAGCAGTTTGTTAGGAGGGTTGGGAAACACCGGGGAGCTGTTTTTT
v_gene: TRBV27
abundance: -
d_gene: -
len: 17
j_gene: TRBJ2-2